The entry below gives a single T cell receptor beta chain sequence along with its context. Unique molecular identifiers were incorporated when the TCRbeta library was constructed. TCRdb redid the calling of the PCR reads with MiXCR, one entry per CDR3 protein. The sample records about 690,000 distinct CDR3 sequences, about 15% being singletons. The data originate from a study of T-cell reconstitution after alpha-beta-depleted transplantation in children. Trimming took 5 bases from V and 2 from J, leaving 9 bases between them. The CDR3 length is 13 residues. Germline V CDR1 and CDR2: SSHAT, FNYEAQ (reference sequence).

The TCR originated in a human donor who donated a stem cell graft to a child with acute myeloid leukemia. Source: PBMCs from the stem cell graft donor, taken from the stem cell graft. The chain has TRBV7-7 and TRBJ1-1; D gene unclear. The CDR3 protein is CASSHDLNTEAFF. DNA for the CDR3: TGTGCCAGCAGCCATGACCTAAACACTGAAGCTTTCTTT.